Shown below are 26 T cell receptor beta chains from a single sample sequenced in a study of blood T cell repertoires in COVID-19. The table came from immunoSEQ multiplex PCR; TCRdb's copy has only in-frame clones and leaves some out. The sample lists over 110,000 clones; about 90% were seen once. Sequenced input: peripheral blood. Receptors originate from a woman aged 50 to 60 with acute or convalescent COVID-19.

The V call is TRBV29-1, the J call TRBJ2-7; D is possibly TRBD1 (6 bases). The CDR3 is 13 residues long. CDR1 and CDR2 (germline): SQVTM, ANQGSEA. Between the trimmed V and J ends, which lost 4 bases and 2 bases, there was a span of 12 bases. The CDR3 is CSVGNRVAYEQYF. CDR3 nucleotides: TGCAGCGTTGGAAACAGGGTTGCCTACGAGCAGTACTTC.

The chain recombines TRBV19 with TRBJ2-5, with 11 nucleotides matching TRBD2. There are 16 residues in the CDR3. Germline V gives CDR1 LNHDA, CDR2 SQIVND (reference sequence). With V trimmed by 3 bases and J by 1 base, 4 bases remained unmatched. CDR3 protein: CASSIQGLAAQETQYF. DNA of the CDR3: TGTGCCAGTAGTATCCAGGGACTAGCGGCCCAAGAGACCCAGTACTTC.

The rearrangement joins TRBV12-3 or TRBV12-4 to TRBJ1-1, with a possible D match to TRBD1 (5 bases). V was shortened by 5 bases and J by 5 bases, with 12 bases between the two germline ends. CDR3 length: 13 amino acids. CDR3 sequence reads: CASSLSGKTEAFF. The CDR3 DNA follows: TGTGCCAGCAGTCTCTCAGGGAAAACTGAAGCTTTCTTT.

The V gene is TRBV9, the J gene TRBJ2-3; 7 nucleotides match TRBD1. CDR1 is SGDLS and CDR2 is YYNGEE in the germline V gene. The CDR3 runs 16 residues. Germline trimming cut 4 bases from V and 1 base from J; bases unmatched to any gene: 9. CDR3 coding DNA: TGTGCCAGCAGCACCCCGACAGGGTCCCGCACAGATACGCAGTATTTT. This translates into CASSTPTGSRTDTQYF.

The V call is TRBV3-1 (or the pseudogene TRBV3-2), the J call TRBJ2-3; no clear D. Germline lookup yields CDR1 LGHDT and CDR2 YNNKEL (reference sequence). The CDR3 runs 12 residues. Between the trimmed V and J ends, which lost 1 base and 5 bases, there was a span of 4 bases. The CDR3 nucleotides read TGTGCCAGCAGCCAAGTAGTAGATACGCAGTATTTT. This translates into CASSQVVDTQYF.

This chain links TRBV27 with TRBJ1-2, with a possible D match to TRBD1 (5 bases). This CDR3 has 15 amino acids. Germline CDR1 MNHEY, CDR2 SMNVEV (reference sequence). Trimming shortened V by 3 bases and J by 4 bases, and 15 bases separated the two germline ends. The CDR3 protein is CASSFGQGNPYGYTF. CDR3 bases: TGTGCCAGCAGTTTTGGCCAGGGTAACCCCTATGGCTACACCTTC.

CDR3 DNA: TGTGCCACCAGTGATTTGCTGCAAGAGACCCAGTACTTC. Protein product: CATSDLLQETQYF. The genes are TRBV24-1 and TRBJ2-5; D call uncertain. Germline assignment: CDR1 KGHDR and CDR2 SFDVKD. CDR3 length equals 13 residues. Trimming pared 0 bases from V and 2 bases from J, leaving 3 bases between.

As to this clone: This CDR3 is also generated by other DNA sequences in the sample. The chain carries TRBV3-1 (or the pseudogene TRBV3-2) and TRBJ1-3; D unresolved. The CDR3 length is 15 residues. Germline assignment: CDR1 LGHDT and CDR2 YNNKEL (reference sequence). V shed 0 bases and J shed 0 bases, with 6 bases lying between them. CDR3 DNA sequence: TGTGCCAGCAGCCAAGACCGTGTCTCTGGAAACACCATATATTTT. It codes for CASSQDRVSGNTIYF.

The chain recombines TRBV5-1 with TRBJ2-1, with 10 bases aligning to TRBD2. Unmatched junction bases numbered 9, after V lost 0 bases and J lost 0 bases. The CDR3 length is 19 residues. Germline CDR1 is SGHRS and CDR2 is YFSETQ. The CDR3 protein is CASSLAGQRGGRSYNEQFF. In nucleotides, the CDR3 is TGCGCCAGCAGCTTGGCCGGCCAGCGGGGGGGCCGCTCCTACAATGAGCAGTTCTTC.

The genes are TRBV10-3 and TRBJ1-5; a possible D gene is TRBD1 (5 bases). With 4 bases removed from V and 7 bases from J, the gap between germline ends came to 20 bases. CDR3 length: 16 amino acids. Germline-derived CDR1 and CDR2 are ENHRY and SYGVKD. CDR3 protein: CAISATYSGDFQPQHF. The CDR3, as DNA: TGTGCCATCAGTGCGACCTACTCGGGGGATTTCCAGCCCCAGCATTTT.

The V and J genes are TRBV29-1 and TRBJ1-1; 9 bases are a match to TRBD1. CDR1 and CDR2 from the germline V gene are SQVTM and ANQGSEA. The CDR3 contains 13 residues. Trimming at V came to 8 bases and at J to 3 bases, leaving 7 bases not matched to a gene. In DNA form, the CDR3 reads TGCAGCATATTTACAGGGGGCTACACTGAAGCTTTCTTT. This encodes CSIFTGGYTEAFF.

The chain uses TRBV4-2 and TRBJ1-6; maybe TRBD1 (6 bases). This CDR3 comprises 15 residues. V lost 3 bases and J 6 bases, leaving 12 bases between the germline ends. Germline V CDR1 and CDR2: LGHNA, YNFKEQ. CDR3 coding DNA: TGTGCCAGCAGCCATTTCGACAGGACTAATTCACCCCTCCACTTT. Translation: CASSHFDRTNSPLHF.

This clone showed up just a few times. The V gene is TRBV19, the J gene TRBJ2-1, with D perhaps matching TRBD1 (6 bases). This CDR3 comprises 15 residues. The germline V gene has CDR1 LNHDA and CDR2 SQIVND (reference sequence). The V and J ends lost 5 bases and 6 bases respectively, with 17 bases between them. CDR3: CASSPSAAQGNEQFF. CDR3 bases: TGTGCCAGTAGTCCCTCGGCGGCACAGGGCAATGAGCAGTTCTTC. The complete variable domain, with remaining parts taken from reference TRBV19 and TRBJ2-1, reads DGGITQSPKYLFRKEGQNVTLSCEQNLNHDAMYWYRQDPGQGLRLIYYSQIVNDFQKGDIAEGYSVSREKKESFPLTVTSAQKNPTAFYLCASSPSAAQGNEQFFGPGTRLTVL.

The count of this clone is one. In nucleotides, the CDR3 is TGTGCCAGCAGCAGGACAGGGAGAGGGGAAAAACTGTTTTTT. Encoded protein: CASSRTGRGEKLFF. This chain joins TRBV6-5 and TRBJ1-4; 8 positions agree with TRBD1. From germline, CDR1 is MNHEY and CDR2 SVGAGI. This CDR3 has 14 residues. The V segment lost 6 bases and the J segment 8 bases; nucleotides outside the gene matches: 8.

The genes are TRBV6-5 and TRBJ1-1, with unresolved D. The CDR3 is 11 amino acids. Germline loops: CDR1 MNHEY, CDR2 SVGAGI. Trimming took off 5 bases at V and 7 bases at J, with 8 bases between the two ends. The CDR3 region is CASSTHSEAFF. The CDR3 coding sequence is TGTGCCAGCAGTACACACAGTGAAGCTTTCTTT.

This clone was found once. The V and J genes are TRBV7-6 and TRBJ2-5; TRBD1 matches at 8 bases. The length of the CDR3 is 16 residues. The V segment lost 4 bases and the J segment 5 bases; nucleotides outside the gene matches: 12. Germline V gene sequence: CDR1 SGHVS, CDR2 FNYEAQ. DNA of the CDR3: TGTGCCAGCAGCTCGGTTACAGGGGGAACCCCGGAGACCCAGTACTTC. The encoded protein is CASSSVTGGTPETQYF.

The V call is TRBV28, the J call TRBJ1-2; D gene uncertain. CDR3 length: 10 amino acids. The V end was cut by 5 bases, the J end by 4 bases, with 2 bases between. Germline V gene data show CDR1 as MDHEN and CDR2 as SYDVKM. CDR3 nucleotides: TGTGCCAGCAGTCGCTATGGCTACACCTTC. Residues: CASSRYGYTF.

This clone was recorded once. The chain recombines TRBV14 with TRBJ2-7; weak D call: TRBD2 (5 bases). The germline CDR1 and CDR2 sequences are SGHDN and FVKESK. Trimming stripped 3 bases from V and 5 bases from J, with 8 bases between. This CDR3 region has 12 residues. CDR3 nucleotide sequence: TGTGCCAGCAGCCAGGTGAGGGACGAGCAGTACTTC. It yields the protein CASSQVRDEQYF.

CDR3: CATSDGIAGSTDTQYF. The CDR3 region has the DNA TGTGCCACCAGTGATGGCATAGCGGGTTCTACAGATACGCAGTATTTT. V usage is TRBV24-1 and J usage is TRBJ2-3; 7 nucleotides match TRBD2. This CDR3 is built from 16 residues. Germline V CDR1 and CDR2: KGHDR, SFDVKD. The V gene end was trimmed by 3 bases and the J gene end by 3 bases; junction bases not matched to a gene: 8.

The chain employs TRBV10-3 and TRBJ1-2; 7 bases match TRBD1. The junction had 8 bases not matched to a gene; V was cut back by 2 bases and J by 2 bases. CDR1 ENHRY and CDR2 SYGVKD come from the germline V gene. The CDR3 runs to 16 residues. For the CDR3, the DNA is TGTGCCATCAGTGAGGGTGGGGGACAGCGCAACTATGGCTACACCTTC. It specifies CAISEGGGQRNYGYTF.

This clone was observed a few times. The chain carries TRBV27 and TRBJ1-1, with D possibly TRBD1 on 5 matching bases. V lost 4 bases and J lost 4, with 13 bases in between. The CDR3 length is 14 residues. From germline, CDR1 is MNHEY and CDR2 SMNVEV (reference sequence). The CDR3 protein is CASSYGGIATEAFF. The CDR3 region has the DNA TGTGCCAGCAGTTACGGGGGAATAGCCACTGAAGCTTTCTTT.

The CDR3 coding sequence is TGTGCCAGCAGCTCCACCGGGACAGGGAATTCACCCCTCCACTTT. As protein: CASSSTGTGNSPLHF. This chain uses TRBV7-9 with TRBJ1-6; 9 bases line up with TRBD1. Germline V gene data show CDR1 as SEHNR and CDR2 as FQNEAQ (reference sequence). The CDR3 is 15 amino acids. V gave up 4 bases and J gave up 7 bases; unmatched junction bases: 5. Filled out from reference TRBV7-9 and TRBJ1-6, the complete variable domain reads DTGVSQNPRHKITKRGQNVTFRCDPISEHNRLYWYRQTLGQGPEFLTYFQNEAQLEKSRLLSDRFSAERPKGSFSTLEIQRTEQGDSAMYLCASSSTGTGNSPLHFGNGTRLTVT.

The genes are TRBV6-6 and TRBJ1-4; no firm D call. This CDR3 region has 12 residues. Trimming shortened V by 7 bases and J by 5 bases, and 8 bases separated the two germline ends. From germline, CDR1 is MNHNY and CDR2 SVGAGI (reference sequence). CDR3 in amino acids: CASTKENEKLFF. The CDR3 region has the DNA TGTGCCAGCACCAAGGAGAATGAAAAACTGTTTTTT.

The gene calls are TRBV10-3 and TRBJ1-1; possible D gene TRBD1, 6 bases. Germline V gene sequence: CDR1 ENHRY, CDR2 SYGVKD. Trimming removed 10 bases from V and 1 base from J, with 13 bases in between. CDR3 length: 13 amino acids. CDR3 DNA: TGTGCCACCAGATCGACAGGGAACACTGAAGCTTTCTTT. This encodes CATRSTGNTEAFF.

This chain uses TRBV7-8 with TRBJ2-2; a weak D match, TRBD2 (6 bases). Germline V gene data show CDR1 as SGHVS and CDR2 as FQNEAQ. The CDR3 runs to 14 residues. With 2 bases removed from V and 5 bases from J, the gap between germline ends came to 9 bases. The CDR3 loop is CASSLKRGTGELFF. CDR3 coding DNA: TGTGCCAGCAGCTTAAAACGGGGGACCGGGGAGCTGTTTTTT.

This chain uses TRBV5-1 with TRBJ2-7; 11 positions agree with TRBD2. J lost 3 bases, V lost 2 bases, and 4 bases had no gene match. The CDR3 has 15 amino acids. CDR1 is SGHRS and CDR2 is YFSETQ in the germline V gene. The CDR3 sequence: CASSLISGGDYEQYF. DNA for the CDR3: TGCGCCAGCAGCTTAATTAGCGGGGGGGACTACGAGCAGTACTTC.